This T cell receptor beta chain was profiled in a study of CD8 T cells in Susac syndrome. Sequencing of TCR beta, carried out with a high-throughput approach, was applied to CD8+ and CD4+ T cells from the blood. Random hexamers served to reverse transcribe roughly 0.45 to 1 ug RNA. The TCR beta CDR3 was amplified by immunoSEQ multiplex PCR across 54 Vbeta, 13 Jbeta. TCRdb re-analysed the immunoSEQ multiplex PCR reads in MiXCR, keeping a single row per CDR3 protein. The sample has about 190,000 distinct CDR3 sequences, around nine tenths seen once. This CDR3 is 16 amino acids long. V lost 0 bases and J lost 5; bases outside the gene matches: 11. Germline values: CDR1 DFQATT, CDR2 SNEGSKA (reference sequence).

This clonotype originated in a human donor with Susac syndrome. This sequence joins TRBV20-1 and TRBJ1-2; 8 positions match TRBD1. The sample was CD4+ T cells from PBMCs. Here the CDR3 DNA reads TGCAGTGCTAGAGAAACGACCCAGGGGGCTGGATATGGCTACACCTTC. Amino acid sequence: CSARETTQGAGYGYTF.